The sequence of this T cell receptor beta chain was determined in a study of CD8+CD57+ T cells in acquired aplastic anemia (dated by TCRdb to 2016 to 2018). Broadly, across the study: DNA extracted from sorted CD4+ and CD8+ cells had a mean of approximately 3.3 ug, with a range of roughly 0.17 to 27.4 ug. CD8+CD57+ expansion was defined as frequency above the mean frequency observed in healthy subjects. The research as a whole found: Patients and healthy controls showed no significant difference in CD8+ Simpson's diversity (P=0.060). Around 27 CD8+ CDR3 sequences were found in both patients and controls but appeared to be highly expressed in patients and within the immunodominant clones of the patients.

Expansion of CD8+CD57+ cells had been shown by flow cytometry in the patients chosen for sequencing. Severe acquired aplastic anemia was diagnosed in all patients according to International Study of Aplastic Anemia and Agranulocytosis and Camitta criteria. No patient had received any therapy when blood was sampled. In the study, sorted CD4+ and CD8+ blood T cells from patients with severe aplastic anemia and from healthy subjects underwent deep sequencing of TCR repertoires. Patients were enrolled under clinicaltrials.gov protocols 00001620, 01623167, 00001397, 00071045, 00081523 and 00961064 in the USA. Ficoll-Paque density gradient centrifugation was used to isolate peripheral blood mononuclear cells. Before DNA extraction, CD4+ and CD8+ T cells were sorted with FACS or magnetic beads. Measured from the cysteine to the phenylalanine, the CDR3 is 15 residues long. Only CDR3 DNA is held: 45 bases, read in frame from base 1. The germline V gene encodes CDR1 DFQATT and CDR2 SNEGSKA (reference sequence). V is pared back by 0 bases and J by 6 bases, with 16 bases lying between the germline termini.

Genomic DNA was used as template for profiling of TCR beta VDJ combinations and CDR3 sequences. TCR repertoire sequencing was run on an Illumina HiSeq 2000. The paper's processing steps were these. Repertoire assessment relied on Simpson's diversity index, CDR3 size and DJ length profiles, and TRBV/TRBJ rearrangement plots. Whichever DNA sequence was most abundant in the deep sequencing data was defined as the immunodominant clone. CDR3 amino acid sequences were checked for sharing between subjects and were compared against published repertoires and the VDJdb database. The raw public data were reprocessed by TCRdb itself: fastp quality trimming at Q25, MiXCR clonotype calling, in-frame beta chains only. One record per CDR3 amino acid sequence lists the most common genes and DNA. TCRdb's processing, not the authors', yielded these V and J calls. This sample gives 200,000 to 250,000 distinct CDR3 sequences in total; roughly 45% of them show up just once. The leading ten clones occupy about 20% of the sample.

In regard to this clonotype: This clone's antigen is unknown. One base away there is no much larger clone; base qualities are not given.

The sequenced sample consisted of sorted CD4+, CD8+, or CD8+CD57+ T cells (not recorded which) from PBMCs. The source of this sequence is a human donor with aplastic anemia. The rearrangement combines TRBV20-1 with TRBJ2-3; a tentative D match to TRBD2 spans 5 bases. The CDR3 reads CSARDLREPHDTQYF. The DNA is as follows: TGCAGTGCTAGAGATTTGAGGGAGCCTCACGATACGCAGTATTTT.